One and the same sample provided the 7 T cell receptor beta chains below, sequenced in a study of blood T cells in healthy people across ages. With a J-beta primer mix and a sample-barcoded 5' primer, a second PCR ran about 7 to 12 cycles. Using its own MiXCR run on the 5' RACE reads, TCRdb lists one record per CDR3 protein. This table has 1.5 million to 2 million distinct CDR3 sequences, around 48% appearing once. The sequenced sample consisted of blood. The source of these receptors is a woman aged 40 to 50 in good health.

The chain has TRBV5-1 and TRBJ1-1; tentative D call: TRBD1 (6 bases). Germline-derived CDR1 and CDR2 are SGHRS and YFSETQ. The CDR3 loop spans 14 amino acids. Trimming took off 4 bases at V and 11 bases at J, with 21 bases between the two ends. DNA for the CDR3: TGCGCCAGCAGCCTCGTGGGAGGGGGAAGAGCGGCTTTCTTT. Translated, it gives CASSLVGGGRAAFF.

The V call is TRBV20-1, the J call TRBJ2-1; TRBD2 matches at 9 bases. This CDR3 contains 18 residues. In germline, CDR1 is DFQATT, CDR2 SNEGSKA (reference sequence). J was trimmed by 3 bases and V by 5 bases; bases with no gene match: 17. The CDR3 region has the DNA TGCAGTGCTTTAGCGGGGGACTACGGCACCAACTTCTACAATGAGCAGTTCTTC. Protein: CSALAGDYGTNFYNEQFF.

V is TRBV27 and J is TRBJ2-3; possibly TRBD2 for D (5 bases). The V end lost 5 bases, the J end lost 8 bases, and 23 bases lay between the germline ends. This CDR3 comprises 16 residues. The germline gives CDR1 MNHEY, CDR2 SMNVEV (reference sequence). The CDR3 loop reads CASSPRTLVRGGTQYF. DNA of the CDR3: TGTGCCAGCAGTCCCCGGACTCTCGTGAGAGGCGGTACGCAGTATTTT.

This clonotype was picked up a small number of times. The chain has TRBV29-1 and TRBJ2-7; D gene unclear. Germline V gene sequence: CDR1 SQVTM, CDR2 ANQGSEA. CDR3 length equals 20 residues. V dropped 7 bases and J dropped 0 bases, with 34 bases sitting between them. The CDR3, as DNA: TGCAGCGATCTCCGACGGCTTCCCCGAAGTCTAAAATCGAGCTCCTACGAGCAGTACTTC. Its protein product is CSDLRRLPRSLKSSSYEQYF.

The chain couples TRBV29-1 to TRBJ2-3; D gene ambiguous. The CDR3 totals 12 residues. The V end lost 0 bases, the J end lost 10 bases, and 11 bases lay between the germline ends. Germline assignment: CDR1 SQVTM and CDR2 ANQGSEA. Here the CDR3 DNA reads TGCAGCGTTGAAGACACAGAAAGGGCGCAGTATTTT. Protein: CSVEDTERAQYF.

V gene TRBV20-1 combines with J gene TRBJ2-3, with TRBD2 matching over 13 bases. Unmatched junction bases numbered 4, after V lost 2 bases and J lost 2 bases. This CDR3 spans 16 amino acids. From germline, CDR1 is DFQATT and CDR2 SNEGSKA (reference sequence). The CDR3 spells CSARWTSGGLTDTQYF. CDR3 nucleotide sequence: TGCAGTGCTAGATGGACTAGCGGGGGACTCACAGATACGCAGTATTTT.

CDR3 sequence (DNA): TGTGCCAGCAGCTTTGCGGTGACCCAGTACTTC. It codes for CASSFAVTQYF. The V gene is TRBV12-1, the J gene TRBJ2-5. TRBV12-1 is classified as a pseudogene. CDR3 length: 11 amino acids.